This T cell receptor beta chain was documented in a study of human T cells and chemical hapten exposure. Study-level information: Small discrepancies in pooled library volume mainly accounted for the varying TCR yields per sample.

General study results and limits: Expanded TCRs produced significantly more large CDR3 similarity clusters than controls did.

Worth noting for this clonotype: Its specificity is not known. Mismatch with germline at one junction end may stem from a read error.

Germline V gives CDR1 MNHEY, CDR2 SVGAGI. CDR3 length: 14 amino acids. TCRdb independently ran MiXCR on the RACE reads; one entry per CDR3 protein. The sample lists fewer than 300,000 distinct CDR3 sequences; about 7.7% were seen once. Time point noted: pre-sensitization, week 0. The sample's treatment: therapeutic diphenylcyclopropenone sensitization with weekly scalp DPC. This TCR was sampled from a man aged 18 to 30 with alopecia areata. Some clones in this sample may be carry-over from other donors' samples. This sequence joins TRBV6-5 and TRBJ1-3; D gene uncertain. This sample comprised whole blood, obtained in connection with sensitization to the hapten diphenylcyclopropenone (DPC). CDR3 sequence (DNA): TGTGCAAGCAGAGGATCCGCTAGAGGAAACACCATATATTTT. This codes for CASRGSARGNTIYF.